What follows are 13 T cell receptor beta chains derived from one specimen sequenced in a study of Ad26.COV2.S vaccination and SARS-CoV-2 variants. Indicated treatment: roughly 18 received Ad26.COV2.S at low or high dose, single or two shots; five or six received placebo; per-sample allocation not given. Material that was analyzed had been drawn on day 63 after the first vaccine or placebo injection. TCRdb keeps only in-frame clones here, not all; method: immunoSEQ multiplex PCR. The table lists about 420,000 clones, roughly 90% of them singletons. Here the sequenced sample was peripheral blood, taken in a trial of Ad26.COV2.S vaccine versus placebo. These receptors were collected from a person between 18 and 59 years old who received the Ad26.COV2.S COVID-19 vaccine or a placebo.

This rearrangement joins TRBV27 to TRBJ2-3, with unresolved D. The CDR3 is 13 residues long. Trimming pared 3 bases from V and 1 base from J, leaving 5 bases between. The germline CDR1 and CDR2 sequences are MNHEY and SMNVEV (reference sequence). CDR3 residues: CASSFYRTDTQYF. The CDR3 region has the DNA TGTGCCAGCAGTTTCTACCGCACAGATACGCAGTATTTT.

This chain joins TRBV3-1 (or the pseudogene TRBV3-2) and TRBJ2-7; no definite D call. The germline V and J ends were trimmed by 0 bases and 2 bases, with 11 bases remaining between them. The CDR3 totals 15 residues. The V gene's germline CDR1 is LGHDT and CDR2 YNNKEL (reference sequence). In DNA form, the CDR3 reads TGTGCCAGCAGCCAAGACCCAGGCCTTCCCTACGAGCAGTACTTC. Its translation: CASSQDPGLPYEQYF.

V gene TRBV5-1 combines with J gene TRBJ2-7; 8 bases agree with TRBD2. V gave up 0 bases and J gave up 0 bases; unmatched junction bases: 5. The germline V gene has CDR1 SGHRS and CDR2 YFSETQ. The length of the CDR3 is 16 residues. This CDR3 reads CASSLGVTSVSYEQYF. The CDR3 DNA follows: TGCGCCAGCAGCTTGGGGGTGACTAGCGTCTCCTACGAGCAGTACTTC.

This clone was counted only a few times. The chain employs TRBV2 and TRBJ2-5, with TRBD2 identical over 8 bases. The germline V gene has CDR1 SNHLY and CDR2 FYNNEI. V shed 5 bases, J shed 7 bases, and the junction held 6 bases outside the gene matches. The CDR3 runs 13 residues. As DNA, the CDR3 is TGTGCCAGCAGTAGGGCCCGGGGGGGGACCCAGTACTTC. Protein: CASSRARGGTQYF. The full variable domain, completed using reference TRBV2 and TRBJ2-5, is EPEVTQTPSHQVTQMGQEVILRCVPISNHLYFYWYRQILGQKVEFLVSFYNNEISEKSEIFDDQFSVERPDGSNFTLKIRSTKLEDSAMYFCASSRARGGTQYFGPGTRLLVL.

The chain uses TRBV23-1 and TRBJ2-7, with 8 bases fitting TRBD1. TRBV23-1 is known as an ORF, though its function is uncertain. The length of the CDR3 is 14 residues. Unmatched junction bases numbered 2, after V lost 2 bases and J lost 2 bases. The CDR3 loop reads CASSQGQGPYEQYF. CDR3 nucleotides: TGCGCCAGCAGTCAAGGACAGGGACCCTACGAGCAGTACTTC.

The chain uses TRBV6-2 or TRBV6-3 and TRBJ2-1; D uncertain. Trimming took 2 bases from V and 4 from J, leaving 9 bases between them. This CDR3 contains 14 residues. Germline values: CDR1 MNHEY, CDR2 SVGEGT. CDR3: CASSYPTPYNEQFF. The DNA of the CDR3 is TGTGCCAGCAGTTACCCTACGCCGTACAATGAGCAGTTCTTC.

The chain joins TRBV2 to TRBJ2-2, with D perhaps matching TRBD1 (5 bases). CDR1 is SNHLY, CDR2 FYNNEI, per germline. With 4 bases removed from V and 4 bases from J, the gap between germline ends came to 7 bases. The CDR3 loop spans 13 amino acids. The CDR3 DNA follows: TGTGCCAGCAGTGGGCAGGGCACCGGGGAGCTGTTTTTT. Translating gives CASSGQGTGELFF.

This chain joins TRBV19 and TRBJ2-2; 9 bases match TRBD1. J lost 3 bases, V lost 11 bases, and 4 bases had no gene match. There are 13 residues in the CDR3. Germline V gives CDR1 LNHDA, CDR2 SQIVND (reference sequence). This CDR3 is CASDRGDTGELFF. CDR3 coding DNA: TGTGCCTCCGACAGGGGGGACACCGGGGAGCTGTTTTTT. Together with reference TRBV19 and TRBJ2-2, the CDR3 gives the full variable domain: DGGITQSPKYLFRKEGQNVTLSCEQNLNHDAMYWYRQDPGQGLRLIYYSQIVNDFQKGDIAEGYSVSREKKESFPLTVTSAQKNPTAFYLCASDRGDTGELFFGEGSRLTVL.

The CDR3 DNA is TGTGCCAGCCAAGACCGATGGAACACTGAAGCTTTCTTT. Protein sequence: CASQDRWNTEAFF. The chain employs TRBV19 and TRBJ1-1; D uncertain. CDR3 length: 13 residues. The germline V gene encodes CDR1 LNHDA and CDR2 SQIVND (reference sequence). The V and J ends lost 9 bases and 1 base respectively, with 12 bases between them.

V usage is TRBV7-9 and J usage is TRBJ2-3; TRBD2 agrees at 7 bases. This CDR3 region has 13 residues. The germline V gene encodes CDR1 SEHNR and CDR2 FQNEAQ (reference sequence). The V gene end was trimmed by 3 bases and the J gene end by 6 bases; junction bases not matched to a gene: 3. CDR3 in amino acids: CASSLGGSDTQYF. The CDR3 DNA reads TGTGCCAGCAGCTTGGGAGGGAGCGATACGCAGTATTTT.

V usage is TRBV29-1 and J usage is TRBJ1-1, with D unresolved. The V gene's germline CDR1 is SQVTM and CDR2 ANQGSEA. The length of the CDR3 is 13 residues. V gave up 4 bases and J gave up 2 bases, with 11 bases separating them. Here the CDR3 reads CSVGAQTNTEAFF. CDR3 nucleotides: TGCAGCGTTGGCGCACAGACCAACACTGAAGCTTTCTTT.

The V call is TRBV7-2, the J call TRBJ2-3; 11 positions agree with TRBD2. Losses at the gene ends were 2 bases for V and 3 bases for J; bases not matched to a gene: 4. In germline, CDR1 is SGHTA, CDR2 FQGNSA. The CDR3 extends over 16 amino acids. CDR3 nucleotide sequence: TGTGCCAGCAGCTTAATTAGCGGGGGGGCGACAGATACGCAGTATTTT. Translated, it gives CASSLISGGATDTQYF.

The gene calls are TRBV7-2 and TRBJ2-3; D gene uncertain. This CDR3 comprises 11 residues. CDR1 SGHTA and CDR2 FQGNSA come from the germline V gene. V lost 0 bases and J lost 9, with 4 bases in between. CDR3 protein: CASSLAPTQYF. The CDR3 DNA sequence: TGTGCCAGCAGCTTAGCCCCAACGCAGTATTTT.